In its sample, the clone carrying this T cell receptor beta chain was seen a few times. Its antigen is unidentified. This sample was included in a study of post-analysis software for immune sequencing data. Study findings and constraints: Included in a set of a few TRBV segments more frequent in patients than controls were TRBV5-6, TRBV5-1 and TRBV20-1.

Germline V CDR1 and CDR2: SEHNR, FQNEAQ (reference sequence). V gave up 4 bases and J gave up 4 bases; unmatched junction bases: 4. This CDR3 is built from 14 residues. Unique molecular identifiers were built into the TCR beta cDNA libraries. One entry per CDR3 protein, called by TCRdb with MiXCR from the PCR reads. The data hold 400,000 to 500,000 distinct CDR3 sequences, with 30% to 40% observed a single time. The sequence was collected from a girl aged 2 to 10 with multiple sclerosis. The sample consisted of blood. The chain couples TRBV7-9 to TRBJ2-4, with 7 bases aligning to TRBD1. CDR3 sequence reads: CASSSGDRKNIQYF. In nucleotides, the CDR3 is TGTGCCAGCAGCTCAGGGGACAGAAAAAACATTCAGTACTTC.